The rows below give T cell receptor beta chains drawn from one sample of a study of T cell responses to AZD1222 COVID-19 vaccine. The method was immunoSEQ multiplex PCR; TCRdb's version includes in-frame clones alone and lacks a portion of them. This repertoire shows about 100,000 clones, 85% to 90% found once; its top ten account for 16%. The input for sequencing was peripheral blood, taken on day 0 of AZD1222 vaccination. All receptors derive from an adult in good health. Both conserved end residues are part of each CDR3. D genes are given only for firm matches. Only part of the rows carry a size: once, few, many, or a class if the clone is expanded.

j_call: TRBJ2-1; clone_size: -; v_call: TRBV4-2; d_call: -; cdr3_nt: TGTGCCAGCAGCCAAGATTTGGCTAGCCCGTACAATGAGCAGTTCTTC; cdr3_aa: CASSQDLASPYNEQFF
j_call: TRBJ1-5; clone_size: -; v_call: TRBV3-1/TRBV3-2; d_call: -; cdr3_nt: TGTGCCAGCAGCCAAGTCGGACCCAATCAGCCCCAGCATTTT; cdr3_aa: CASSQVGPNQPQHF
j_call: TRBJ1-2; clone_size: once; v_call: TRBV28; d_call: TRBD1; cdr3_nt: TGTGCCAGCAGAAAACAGGGGGACTATGGCTACACCTTC; cdr3_aa: CASRKQGDYGYTF
j_call: TRBJ1-5; clone_size: -; v_call: TRBV4-1; d_call: -; cdr3_nt: TGCGCCAGCAGCCAGGCCCCAGGGTTTTATAGCAATCAGCCCCAGCATTTT; cdr3_aa: CASSQAPGFYSNQPQHF
j_call: TRBJ2-1; clone_size: -; v_call: TRBV11-3; d_call: -; cdr3_nt: TGTGCCAGCAGCCTCCCTCTGGAATACGATGAGCAGTTCTTC; cdr3_aa: CASSLPLEYDEQFF
j_call: TRBJ1-5; clone_size: -; v_call: TRBV10-2; d_call: -; cdr3_nt: TGCGCCAGCAGTGAGGTGGTGGGGCAGCCCCAGCATTTT; cdr3_aa: CASSEVVGQPQHF
j_call: TRBJ2-1; clone_size: -; v_call: TRBV7-8; d_call: -; cdr3_nt: TGTGCCAGCAGCTTATGGGCGGGACCAGGGGAGCAGTTCTTC; cdr3_aa: CASSLWAGPGEQFF
j_call: TRBJ1-5; clone_size: -; v_call: TRBV6-6; d_call: TRBD1; cdr3_nt: TGTGCCAGCAGTCCCGCCCCCGGGACAGCTCGGAGTCAGCCCCAGCATTTT; cdr3_aa: CASSPAPGTARSQPQHF
j_call: TRBJ1-1; clone_size: once; v_call: TRBV10-3; d_call: -; cdr3_nt: TGTGCCATCAGTGAACGGGGGCTAAACACTGAAGCTTTCTTT; cdr3_aa: CAISERGLNTEAFF
j_call: TRBJ1-5; clone_size: -; v_call: TRBV4-1; d_call: -; cdr3_nt: TGCGCCAGCAGCCAACAGGGAACCTACAATCAGCCCCAGCATTTT; cdr3_aa: CASSQQGTYNQPQHF
j_call: TRBJ2-1; clone_size: medium-sized; v_call: TRBV3-1/TRBV3-2; d_call: TRBD2; cdr3_nt: TGTGCCAGCAGCCAAGATTTAGCGGGGGGGCCTTTACCCTACAATGAGCAGTTCTTC; cdr3_aa: CASSQDLAGGPLPYNEQFF
j_call: TRBJ2-7; clone_size: -; v_call: TRBV7-9; d_call: -; cdr3_nt: TGTGCCAGCAGCTTTCAGGTAGAGTCCGAGCAGTACTTC; cdr3_aa: CASSFQVESEQYF
j_call: TRBJ2-3; clone_size: -; v_call: TRBV7-2; d_call: -; cdr3_nt: TGTGCCAGCAGCTTAAATTCGGGTCTCACAGATACGCAGTATTTT; cdr3_aa: CASSLNSGLTDTQYF
j_call: TRBJ1-2; clone_size: -; v_call: TRBV18; d_call: TRBD1; cdr3_nt: TGTGCCAGCTCACCACGCCCGGGACAGGGCGATTATGGCTACACCTTC; cdr3_aa: CASSPRPGQGDYGYTF
j_call: TRBJ1-5; clone_size: few; v_call: TRBV25-1; d_call: -; cdr3_nt: TGTGCCAGCCAGGGAGATAGAAATCAGCCCCAGCATTTT; cdr3_aa: CASQGDRNQPQHF
j_call: TRBJ1-2; clone_size: -; v_call: TRBV5-1; d_call: -; cdr3_nt: TGCGCCAGCAGCTTGCCAGGGAACTATGGCTACACCTTC; cdr3_aa: CASSLPGNYGYTF
j_call: TRBJ1-2; clone_size: -; v_call: TRBV7-9; d_call: -; cdr3_nt: TGTGCCAGCAGCCCCCGGGGGTCCTATGGCTACACCTTC; cdr3_aa: CASSPRGSYGYTF
j_call: TRBJ2-7; clone_size: -; v_call: TRBV10-1; d_call: -; cdr3_nt: TGCGCCAGCAGTGGGAGCTACCGTTACGAGCAGTACTTC; cdr3_aa: CASSGSYRYEQYF
j_call: TRBJ1-2; clone_size: -; v_call: TRBV13; d_call: TRBD1; cdr3_nt: TGTGCCAGCAGCCCAGGGGGGTTCCCTAACTATGGCTACACCTTC; cdr3_aa: CASSPGGFPNYGYTF
j_call: TRBJ1-4; clone_size: -; v_call: TRBV28; d_call: -; cdr3_nt: TGTGCCAGCAGTTTTCCGGGTGCAACTAATGAAAAACTGTTTTTT; cdr3_aa: CASSFPGATNEKLFF
j_call: TRBJ2-2; clone_size: -; v_call: TRBV28; d_call: -; cdr3_nt: TGTGCCAGCAGTTTCACCGGGGAGCTGTTTTTT; cdr3_aa: CASSFTGELFF
j_call: TRBJ2-3; clone_size: -; v_call: TRBV28; d_call: -; cdr3_nt: TGTGCCAGCCTTCCGGGTTCCACAGATACGCAGTATTTT; cdr3_aa: CASLPGSTDTQYF
j_call: TRBJ1-2; clone_size: -; v_call: TRBV15; d_call: -; cdr3_nt: TGTGCCACCAGCAGAGATCAAGGGGGTAACGGCTACACCTTC; cdr3_aa: CATSRDQGGNGYTF
j_call: TRBJ2-7; clone_size: -; v_call: TRBV5-1; d_call: -; cdr3_nt: TGCGCCAGCAGCTCGAGGAGGGAATCCCACGAGCAGTACTTC; cdr3_aa: CASSSRRESHEQYF
j_call: TRBJ1-5; clone_size: -; v_call: TRBV4-1; d_call: TRBD1; cdr3_nt: TGCGCCAGCAGCCAGATAGTCAGGGGGCCGCGCAATCAGCCCCAGCATTTT; cdr3_aa: CASSQIVRGPRNQPQHF
j_call: TRBJ1-4; clone_size: -; v_call: TRBV5-1; d_call: -; cdr3_nt: TGCGCCAGCAGCCCCTTTGGGGGAACTAATGAAAAACTGTTTTTT; cdr3_aa: CASSPFGGTNEKLFF
j_call: TRBJ1-6; clone_size: -; v_call: TRBV5-4; d_call: TRBD1; cdr3_nt: TGTGCCAGCAGCTACGGACAGGGGCAGCCTGTTTCACCCCTCCACTTT; cdr3_aa: CASSYGQGQPVSPLHF
j_call: TRBJ2-1; clone_size: -; v_call: TRBV20-1; d_call: -; cdr3_nt: TGCAGTGCTAGAGAGTTGAATGAGCAGTTCTTC; cdr3_aa: CSARELNEQFF
j_call: TRBJ2-1; clone_size: -; v_call: TRBV3-1/TRBV3-2; d_call: TRBD2; cdr3_nt: TGTGCCAGCAGCCAACATAGCGGGGGGGACAATGAGCAGTTCTTC; cdr3_aa: CASSQHSGGDNEQFF
j_call: TRBJ1-1; clone_size: -; v_call: TRBV28; d_call: TRBD1; cdr3_nt: TGTGCCAGCAGCCAAGACAGGGCCGGCAACACTGAAGCTTTCTTT; cdr3_aa: CASSQDRAGNTEAFF
j_call: TRBJ2-7; clone_size: -; v_call: TRBV28; d_call: TRBD1; cdr3_nt: TGTGCCAGCAGTGGGGACAGGAACCCCTACGAGCAGTACTTC; cdr3_aa: CASSGDRNPYEQYF
j_call: TRBJ2-7; clone_size: -; v_call: TRBV5-1; d_call: TRBD1; cdr3_nt: TGCGCCAGCAGCTTGGCCGGGACAGGGGGCAGCGAGCAGTACTTC; cdr3_aa: CASSLAGTGGSEQYF